This entry concerns a single T cell receptor (beta chain). Its cognate antigen is unknown. These data originate in a study of naive and memory T cell subsets. Study-wide results and limits: The power law exponent of TCR abundance differed between naive and memory cells. From naive to CM, EM and EMRA, diversity decreased and Gini increased. In naive cells, over 90% of TCR sequences were seen only once. Each distinct alpha or beta sequence counts as one clonotype.

The beta constant-region primer was an equimolar mix of two oligonucleotides covering TRBC1 and TRBC2. TCRdb recomputed calls from the UMI-ligation and nested PCR reads with MiXCR, one row per CDR3 protein. This sample carries about 85,000 distinct CDR3 sequences, around 13% of them seen once, and the ten largest clones take 0.9% to 0.95%. The TCR was taken from a human donor in good health. What was sequenced was central memory CD4+ T cells from blood.

CDR3 sequence reads: CASSPNSNQPQHF. The CDR3 DNA reads as TGTGCCAGCAGCCCAAATAGCAATCAGCCCCAGCATTTT. The chain carries TRBV7-2 and TRBJ1-5, with D unclear. Germline V gene data show CDR1 as SGHTA and CDR2 as FQGNSA. V was cut by 5 bases and J by 0 bases, with 5 bases left in between. The CDR3 length is 13 residues.